Below, 9 T cell receptor beta chains from the same sample are listed, as sequenced in a study of regulatory T cells in long-lasting Graves disease. Indicated time point: newly diagnosed GD, antithyroid drugs for less than 3 months. From PBMCs, RNA was extracted and then used to make the TCR library. Building of the TCR beta libraries involved iRepertoire HTBI primers and Arm-PCR of CDR3 regions. TCRdb passed the multiplex PCR reads through MiXCR, listing each CDR3 protein once. The sample gives 350,000 to 500,000 distinct CDR3 sequences, roughly 17% of which show up once; 23% is in the top ten. A further study also used this sample, focusing on T cells in Graves' hyperthyroidism and ophthalmopathy.

The specimen comprised peripheral blood mononuclear cells (PBMCs), sampled at new diagnosis, from a patient treated with antithyroid drugs. These receptors all stem from a woman aged 18-35 years with Graves disease.

About this clonotype: Possible read error: a much larger clone is one base away. V is TRBV7-2 and J is TRBJ2-2; 8 bases align to TRBD2. Losses at the gene ends were 2 bases for V and 4 bases for J; bases not matched to a gene: 18. This CDR3 comprises 20 residues. CDR1 is SGHTA, CDR2 FQGNSA, per germline. The CDR3 reads CASSLKPPIGLAPGTGELFF. The CDR3 nucleotides are TGTGCCAGCAGCTTAAAACCCCCAATCGGACTAGCTCCCGGCACCGGGGAGCTGTTTTTT.

This clonotype came up a few times. The V and J genes are TRBV9 and TRBJ2-3; possible D gene TRBD2, 6 bases. V lost 3 bases to trimming and J lost 2 bases, with 13 bases between them. The CDR3 runs to 15 residues. The V gene's germline CDR1 is SGDLS and CDR2 YYNGEE. CDR3 in DNA: TGTGCCAGCAGCGCCCCTAGCGTCGACACAGATACGCAGTATTTT. This gives the protein CASSAPSVDTDTQYF.

This clonotype was seen many times. The chain links TRBV27 to TRBJ2-7; D gene unclear. Deletions cut 0 bases from V and 2 bases from J, with 5 bases between. This CDR3 has 13 residues. The germline CDR1 and CDR2 sequences are MNHEY and SMNVEV (reference sequence). The CDR3 region is CASSLSQAYEQYF. CDR3 nucleotides: TGTGCCAGCAGTTTATCTCAGGCCTACGAGCAGTACTTC.

This rearrangement joins TRBV6-1 to TRBJ2-3, with TRBD2 matching 8 bases. Germline values: CDR1 MNHNS, CDR2 SASEGT. The CDR3 totals 15 residues. The trim removed 6 bases at V and 4 bases at J, leaving 9 bases unmatched. The chain's CDR3 is CASRGGLGVADTQYF. CDR3 DNA sequence: TGTGCCAGCAGGGGGGGACTAGGAGTCGCAGATACGCAGTATTTT.

This clonotype showed up many times. The V and J genes are TRBV6-1 and TRBJ2-7, with 7 nucleotides matching TRBD1. In germline, CDR1 is MNHNS, CDR2 SASEGT. V lost 6 bases and J lost 3; bases outside the gene matches: 5. The CDR3 is 13 residues long. The CDR3 spells CASRGDSLYEQYF. CDR3 DNA: TGTGCCAGCAGGGGGGACAGCCTCTACGAGCAGTACTTC.

This clonotype appeared many times. The DNA of the CDR3 is TGTGCCAGCAGCCCGCCCTCGACTAGCGGGAGGGCTAGGTACGAGCAGTACTTC. Translating gives CASSPPSTSGRARYEQYF. The chain joins TRBV28 to TRBJ2-7; 14 bases are a match to TRBD2. The V gene's germline CDR1 is MDHEN and CDR2 SYDVKM. With 6 bases clipped from V and 4 bases from J, the junction kept 14 bases outside the gene matches. The CDR3 totals 18 residues.

At least ten counts were recorded for this clonotype. CDR3 nucleotide sequence: TGTGCCAGCAGTTATGACAGGGTGAACACTGAAGCTTTCTTT. Its translation: CASSYDRVNTEAFF. The chain uses TRBV28 and TRBJ1-1, with TRBD1 matching over 7 bases. Per the germline V gene, CDR1 is MDHEN and CDR2 is SYDVKM. V trimming: 4 bases; J trimming: 0 bases; junction bases outside the gene matches: 2. The CDR3 sequence is 14 residues long.

This clonotype appeared a few times. This chain links TRBV24-1 with TRBJ2-5; 8 bases are shared with TRBD1. Unmatched junction bases numbered 7, after V lost 1 base and J lost 1 base. CDR3 length: 17 residues. Germline CDR1 KGHDR, CDR2 SFDVKD. CDR3 DNA: TGTGCCACCAGTGATTTCAACCGGGACAGGCTCCAAGAGACCCAGTACTTC. Translation gives CATSDFNRDRLQETQYF.

This clonotype was found many times. The chain joins TRBV2 to TRBJ2-1; 9 bases line up with TRBD1. With V trimmed by 11 bases and J by 5 bases, 7 bases remained unmatched. The germline V gene has CDR1 SNHLY and CDR2 FYNNEI. The CDR3 extends over 13 amino acids. The CDR3 loop is CAGQGLWDNEQFF. CDR3 in DNA: TGTGCCGGACAGGGGCTTTGGGACAATGAGCAGTTCTTC.